The subject of this entry is one T cell receptor beta chain. The antigen remains unidentified. The data originate from a study of post-analysis software for immune sequencing data. Every TCR beta cDNA library bore unique molecular identifiers. TCRdb re-called the PCR reads with MiXCR, one entry per CDR3 protein. The table shows under 900,000 distinct CDR3 sequences, with roughly 58% occurring only once. The CDR3 spans 13 residues. Germline lookup yields CDR1 SGHRS and CDR2 YFSETQ. Deletions cut 10 bases from V and 7 bases from J, with 20 bases between. Study conclusions and caveats: For normalized Chao1 diversity, multiple sclerosis patients scored significantly lower than controls did. TRBV5-6, TRBV5-1 and TRBV20-1 belonged to a set of about five TRBV segments that were more frequent in patients than controls. Samples prepared in the same batch strongly co-clustered by F measure.

Specimen: blood. This sequence joins TRBV5-1 and TRBJ2-5; possible D gene TRBD2, 6 bases. The sequence derives from a girl under 18 with multiple sclerosis. The CDR3 region has the DNA TGCGCCTCTACGAGGCTAGTGGGAGGGACCCAGTACTTC. It yields the protein CASTRLVGGTQYF.